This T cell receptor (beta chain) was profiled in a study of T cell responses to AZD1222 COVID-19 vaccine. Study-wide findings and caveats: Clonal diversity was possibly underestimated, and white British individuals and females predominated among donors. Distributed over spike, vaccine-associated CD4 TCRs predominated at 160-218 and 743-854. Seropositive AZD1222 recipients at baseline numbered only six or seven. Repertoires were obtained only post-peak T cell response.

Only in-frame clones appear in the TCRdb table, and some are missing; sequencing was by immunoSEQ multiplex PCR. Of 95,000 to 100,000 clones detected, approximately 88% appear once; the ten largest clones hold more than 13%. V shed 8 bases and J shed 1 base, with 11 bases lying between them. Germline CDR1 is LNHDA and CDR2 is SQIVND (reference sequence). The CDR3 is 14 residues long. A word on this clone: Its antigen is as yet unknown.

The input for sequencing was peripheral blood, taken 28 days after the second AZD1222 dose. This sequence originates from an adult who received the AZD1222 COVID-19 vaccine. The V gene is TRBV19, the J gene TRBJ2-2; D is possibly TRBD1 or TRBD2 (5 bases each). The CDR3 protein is CASSQGENTGELFF. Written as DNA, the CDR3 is TGTGCCAGTTCTCAGGGAGAGAACACCGGGGAGCTGTTTTTT.